Listed below are T cell receptor beta chains from one sample, sequenced in a study of cytomegalovirus exposure and HLA in healthy donors. Repertoires were generated with immunoSEQ multiplex PCR, while TCRdb's copy carries only in-frame clones and drops some. This repertoire shows around 130,000 clones, approximately 87% found once; its top ten account for roughly 1.9%. Sequencing used PBMCs. The origin of the receptors is a woman aged 30 to 39 in good health and CMV-seronegative. CDR3s leave out the opening cysteine and the closing phenylalanine or tryptophan. The order of the fields is J gene, V gene, clone size, CDR3 protein. The listing skips clone size in some rows; elsewhere it reads once, few, many or a size class.

J: TRBJ2-7; V: TRBV25-1; size: NA; CDR3: ASSESRVREQY
J: TRBJ1-1; V: TRBV10-2; size: NA; CDR3: ASGQGYNTEAF
J: TRBJ1-2; V: TRBV30; size: NA; CDR3: ACHRGLNYGYT
J: TRBJ1-1; V: TRBV7-9; size: NA; CDR3: ASSPPRVPGQLNTEAF
J: TRBJ1-3; V: TRBV6-6; size: NA; CDR3: ASLTQSGNTIY
J: TRBJ1-2; V: TRBV6-5; size: NA; CDR3: ASSYSAGTGNGYT
J: TRBJ1-1; V: TRBV5-8; size: NA; CDR3: ASSTGARENTEAF
J: TRBJ1-1; V: TRBV5-1; size: NA; CDR3: ASSGSGLMNTEAF
J: TRBJ2-2; V: TRBV11-2; size: NA; CDR3: ASSQGDRGITGELF
J: TRBJ2-1; V: TRBV27; size: NA; CDR3: ASSFRASGYNEQF
J: TRBJ1-3; V: TRBV7-9; size: NA; CDR3: ATSGVISGNTIY
J: TRBJ2-5; V: TRBV11-3; size: once; CDR3: ASSLDQGPGTQY
J: TRBJ2-7; V: TRBV20-1; size: once; CDR3: SATGAYEQY
J: TRBJ1-6; V: TRBV14; size: NA; CDR3: ASSDLVSYNSPLH
J: TRBJ1-6; V: TRBV11-2; size: NA; CDR3: ASSYGQDNSPLH
J: TRBJ1-5; V: TRBV19; size: NA; CDR3: ASSIPPQGAGQPQH